The sequence of this T cell receptor (beta chain) was determined in a study of CXCR3-negative and CXCR3-positive naive CD8 T cells. Germline CDR1 and CDR2: SGHTA and FQGNSA. The CDR3 covers 12 residues. In preparing the TRB cDNA libraries, 5' RACE with UMI labels was used. TCRdb re-called the 5' RACE reads, yielding one record per CDR3 amino acid sequence without DNA. Its table records 100,000 to 150,000 distinct CDR3 sequences. The sample was naive CXCR3- CD8+ T cells from blood. Subset defined: CD45RO-CCR7+CD27+CD95- naive CD8+ T cells lacking CXCR3 (TNR3-). The chain carries TRBV7-2 and TRBJ1-1. This receptor was obtained from a human donor in good health. Some clones in this sample may be carry-over from other donors' samples. The CDR3 reads CASSLGLTEAFF.